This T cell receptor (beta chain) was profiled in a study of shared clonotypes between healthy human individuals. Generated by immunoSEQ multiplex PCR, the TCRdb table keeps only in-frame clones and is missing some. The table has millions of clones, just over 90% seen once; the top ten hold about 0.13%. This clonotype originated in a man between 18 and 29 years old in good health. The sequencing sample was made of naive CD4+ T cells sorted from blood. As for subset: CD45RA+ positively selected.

CDR3 sequence: CASSFGPNLLGEQFF. The CDR3 DNA sequence: TGTGCCAGCAGCTTTGGACCTAACCTTCTCGGTGAGCAGTTCTTC. The V gene is TRBV7-3, the J gene TRBJ2-1; D unclear. Germline V gene data show CDR1 as SGHTA and CDR2 as FQGTGA. CDR3 length: 15 amino acids. V dropped 3 bases and J dropped 9 bases, with 18 bases sitting between them.